The sequence of this T cell receptor beta chain was determined in a study of CD4 T cells in relation to SARS-CoV-2 and coronaviruses. Study information: ViraFEST: approximately eleven-day antigen culture of PBMCs, then TCR beta CDR3 sequencing. Negative control cultures got HIV-1 Nef peptides or no peptide.

Assay: immunoSEQ multiplex PCR; the TCRdb copy retains only in-frame clones and omits some. The table lists around 25,000 clones, over 65% of them singletons, with 29% in the top ten. Before the COVID-19 pandemic, during about 2010-2018, CD4+ T cells were taken from unexposed donors. CD4+ T cells were isolated from the cells after around eleven days of culture. Each well had two million PBMCs in roughly 5% human AB serum with IL-2. Remarks on this clone: Its antigen is currently unknown.

Study-wide results and limits: Monoreactive clones expanded significantly more to SARS-CoV-2 than crossreactive clones did.

Trimming removed 5 bases from V and 4 bases from J, with 17 bases in between. The CDR3 is 15 amino acids. Looked up from germline, CDR1 is SGHTA and CDR2 is FQGNSA. The sequencing input was CD4+ T cells from PBMCs, cultured in vitro. The clonotype comes from a human donor in good health. This chain links TRBV7-2 with TRBJ1-2; D perhaps matches TRBD1 (6 bases). In DNA, the CDR3 is TGTGCCAGCAGCCCAAACGGCGGGGGCGCCTATGGCTACACCTTC. Residues: CASSPNGGGAYGYTF. Full variable domain (remainder filled in from reference TRBV7-2 and TRBJ1-2): GAGVSQSPSNKVTEKGKDVELRCDPISGHTALYWYRQSLGQGLEFLIYFQGNSAPDKSGLPSDRFSAERTGGSVSTLTIQRTQQEDSAVYLCASSPNGGGAYGYTFGSGTRLTVV.